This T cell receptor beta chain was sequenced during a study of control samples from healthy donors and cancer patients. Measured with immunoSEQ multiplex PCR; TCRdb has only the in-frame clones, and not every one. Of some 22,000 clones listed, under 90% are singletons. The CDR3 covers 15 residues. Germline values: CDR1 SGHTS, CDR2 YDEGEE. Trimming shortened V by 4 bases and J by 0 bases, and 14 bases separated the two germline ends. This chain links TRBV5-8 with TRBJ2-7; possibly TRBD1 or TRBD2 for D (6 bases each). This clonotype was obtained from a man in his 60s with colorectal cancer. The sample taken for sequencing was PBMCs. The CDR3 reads CASSPPGASSYEQYV. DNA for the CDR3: TGTGCCAGCAGCCCCCCGGGGGCCAGCTCCTACGAGCAGTACGTC.